The entry below describes one TCR beta chain. Its antigen remains unknown. This may arise from a read error, as a much more abundant clone is one base away. CDR1 and CDR2 from the germline V gene are SQVTM and ANQGSEA. Trimming removed 7 bases from V and 3 bases from J, with 12 bases in between. The CDR3 extends over 12 amino acids. Reverse transcription of about 0.5 ug total RNA with a constant-region primer produced TCR beta cDNA. Three nested multiplex PCR rounds, a slightly modified ARM-PCR, produced the libraries for TCR beta. For around 11 cycles apiece, the opening two PCR rounds ran with TRBV1-TRBV30 forward primers and a C-beta reverse primer. Via MiXCR, TCRdb re-called the multiplex PCR reads, giving one row per CDR3 protein. The table includes about 320,000 distinct CDR3 sequences, 50% to 70% detected once. Extraction also yielded germline DNA, while blood RNA was obtained from unsorted whole blood.

The sample is drawn from a study of tumor-infiltrating lymphocytes in primary liver carcinoma. Study-level background: Patients, male and female, were 30 to 69 years old. The tumors, T1-T3 N0M0 lesions, were roughly 4.2 to 11 cm across.

The study, taken as a whole, reports: In tumor-adjacent and tumor-blood pairs, overlap was lower than in tumor region pairs. Tumor top-250-clone fraction significantly exceeded that of blood (p = 0.039).

The sample taken for sequencing was peripheral blood. The chain uses TRBV29-1 and TRBJ1-1; no firm D call. The receptor comes from a man aged 40-55 years with primary liver carcinoma and hepatitis B virus infection. The CDR3 DNA sequence: TGCAGCGGGCGGCAGGAGTACACTGAAGCTTTCTTT. It is translated as CSGRQEYTEAFF.